The 31 T cell receptor beta chains below all came from one sample that was sequenced in a study of cytomegalovirus exposure and HLA in healthy donors. A multiplex PCR was run with 60 Vbeta primers and 13 Jbeta primers. Data came from immunoSEQ multiplex PCR; TCRdb stores just in-frame clones and leaves some out. Among roughly 150,000 clones listed, approximately 80% were seen once. The source material was PBMCs. Receptors were obtained from a woman aged 35 to 49 in good health and CMV-seropositive.

This chain joins TRBV29-1 and TRBJ1-2, with D maybe TRBD1 (5 bases). This CDR3 comprises 15 residues. V gave up 6 bases and J gave up 2 bases, with 19 bases separating them. Germline V gene lookup returns CDR1 SQVTM and CDR2 ANQGSEA. CDR3 residues: CSVEPRGGANYGYTF. CDR3 in DNA: TGCAGCGTCGAACCTCGGGGAGGGGCGAACTATGGCTACACCTTC.

A few counts support this clone. The DNA of the CDR3 is TGTGCCAGCAGCGCTCCCCGGACAGGGGAGACTGAAGCTTTCTTT. Translation: CASSAPRTGETEAFF. The gene calls are TRBV7-9 and TRBJ1-1, with 9 bases fitting TRBD1. The CDR3 length is 15 residues. V lost 5 bases and J lost 5; bases outside the gene matches: 9. CDR1 and CDR2 (germline): SEHNR, FQNEAQ (reference sequence).

The chain uses TRBV7-9 and TRBJ2-3; the D gene is possibly TRBD2 (5 bases). The CDR3 spans 13 residues. CDR1 is SEHNR and CDR2 is FQNEAQ in the germline V gene (reference sequence). V shed 11 bases and J shed 5 bases, with 17 bases lying between them. CDR3 residues: CAFRTSGVDTQYF. Written as DNA, the CDR3 is TGTGCCTTCCGAACTAGTGGGGTAGATACGCAGTATTTT. Together with reference TRBV7-9 and TRBJ2-3, the CDR3 gives the full variable domain: DTGVSQNPRHKITKRGQNVTFRCDPISEHNRLYWYRQTLGQGPEFLTYFQNEAQLEKSRLLSDRFSAERPKGSFSTLEIQRTEQGDSAMYLCAFRTSGVDTQYFGPGTRLTVL.

The chain combines TRBV11-2 with TRBJ2-1, with D perhaps TRBD1 (6 bases). The CDR3 has 16 amino acids. Germline V gene sequence: CDR1 SGHAT, CDR2 FQNNGV. V was shortened by 4 bases and J by 1 base, with 14 bases between the two germline ends. CDR3 in DNA: TGTGCCAGCAGCTGGCCAGGGGTTGGATCCTACAATGAGCAGTTCTTC. It is translated as CASSWPGVGSYNEQFF.

This clone was recorded a few times. The chain uses TRBV6-1 and TRBJ2-7; 7 nucleotides agree with TRBD2. The germline CDR1 and CDR2 sequences are MNHNS and SASEGT. V lost 2 bases to trimming and J lost 5 bases; unmatched junction nucleotides: 12. This CDR3 region has 16 residues. The CDR3 loop reads CASSETAGVWRDEQYF. In nucleotides, the CDR3 is TGTGCCAGCAGTGAAACCGCGGGAGTATGGAGGGACGAGCAGTACTTC.

Turning to this clone: Compared with germline, one end of the junction differs, possibly owing to a read error. This chain links TRBV7-7 with TRBJ2-2, with 8 bases fitting TRBD1. The CDR3 runs 14 residues. The germline gives CDR1 SSHAT, CDR2 FNYEAQ (reference sequence). The DNA for the CDR3 is TGTGCTAGCAGCTTCGGACAGGGCGACGGTGAGCTGTTTTTT. Protein: CASSFGQGDGELFF.

This clone has a handful of counts. The V gene is TRBV30, the J gene TRBJ1-4, with a weak D call TRBD1 (5 bases). The length of the CDR3 is 13 residues. Per the germline V gene, CDR1 is GTSNPN and CDR2 is SVGIG (reference sequence). The germline V and J ends were trimmed by 2 bases and 7 bases, with 11 bases remaining between them. The CDR3 DNA reads as TGTGCCTGGAGTTGGCAGGGAGGTGAAAAACTGTTTTTT. This codes for CAWSWQGGEKLFF.

To note about this clone: The junction and the germline gene differ at one end; a read error may be behind it. This chain joins TRBV6-5 and TRBJ1-1; 7 bases agree with TRBD1. The CDR3 extends over 14 amino acids. Germline CDR1 is MNHEY and CDR2 is SVGAGI. The CDR3: CASSEGGLKTEAFF. The CDR3 nucleotides read TGTGCCAGCAGCGAAGGGGGCCTGAAGACTGAAGCTTTCTTT.

The chain couples TRBV18 to TRBJ2-7; tentatively, D is TRBD2 (6 bases). The CDR3 runs to 13 residues. Germline assignment: CDR1 KGHSH and CDR2 LQKENI. Trimming took 6 bases from V and 5 from J, leaving 14 bases between them. The CDR3 loop is CASSREAWDEQYF. The CDR3 bases are TGTGCCAGCTCGCGGGAAGCCTGGGACGAGCAGTACTTC.

The V call is TRBV6-1, the J call TRBJ2-6; TRBD2 might be the D (5 bases). CDR3 length equals 15 residues. With 6 bases removed from V and 0 bases from J, the gap between germline ends came to 9 bases. The germline gives CDR1 MNHNS, CDR2 SASEGT. The CDR3 region has the DNA TGTGCCAGCAGGACGGGAAGCTCTGGGGCCAACGTCCTGACTTTC. As protein: CASRTGSSGANVLTF.

The rearrangement joins TRBV7-9 to TRBJ2-2, with D unclear. CDR1 is SEHNR, CDR2 FQNEAQ, per germline (reference sequence). V lost 2 bases, J lost 9 bases, and 7 bases lay in between. There are 12 residues in the CDR3. In nucleotides, the CDR3 is TGTGCCAGCAGCTTAATTCGGTGGGAGCTGTTTTTT. It encodes CASSLIRWELFF.

The CDR3 reads CAISELREGVEQFF. Written as DNA, the CDR3 is TGTGCCATCAGTGAATTGAGGGAGGGCGTTGAGCAGTTCTTC. This rearrangement joins TRBV10-3 to TRBJ2-1, with 7 bases fitting TRBD2. The germline CDR1 and CDR2 sequences are ENHRY and SYGVKD. V shed 3 bases and J 9 bases; nucleotides not matched to a gene: 8. This CDR3 contains 14 residues.

This clone was detected a few times. This chain links TRBV29-1 with TRBJ2-1; tentative D call: TRBD1 (6 bases). The CDR3 sequence is 13 residues long. V lost 8 bases to trimming and J lost 3 bases, with 14 bases between them. The germline V gene encodes CDR1 SQVTM and CDR2 ANQGSEA. In nucleotides, the CDR3 is TGCAGCACCGTGGTAGGGGGCTACAATGAGCAGTTCTTC. Encoded protein: CSTVVGGYNEQFF.

The rearrangement links TRBV2 to TRBJ2-1, with D possibly TRBD2 on 5 matching bases. CDR1 SNHLY and CDR2 FYNNEI come from the germline V gene. This CDR3 comprises 14 residues. With 8 bases removed from V and 6 bases from J, the gap between germline ends came to 17 bases. DNA for the CDR3: TGTGCCAGCCGCCCAAGGGAGTATAGCAATGAGCAGTTCTTC. Protein: CASRPREYSNEQFF.

V is TRBV6-4 and J is TRBJ1-4, with D possibly matching TRBD1 (6 bases). CDR3 length: 15 residues. V gave up 0 bases and J gave up 1 base, with 6 bases separating them. Looked up from germline, CDR1 is MRHNA and CDR2 is SNTAGT. The CDR3: CASSDSGQTNEKLFF. The CDR3 region has the DNA TGTGCCAGCAGTGACTCGGGACAAACTAATGAAAAACTGTTTTTT.

V and J are TRBV7-9 and TRBJ1-1; 8 bases line up with TRBD1. The trim removed 0 bases at V and 5 bases at J, leaving 8 bases unmatched. Germline V gene data show CDR1 as SEHNR and CDR2 as FQNEAQ (reference sequence). This CDR3 region has 16 residues. The CDR3 sequence is CASSLATAGGETEAFF. The CDR3 DNA sequence: TGTGCCAGCAGCTTAGCGACCGCAGGGGGCGAGACTGAAGCTTTCTTT.

This clone was observed a few times. Since the CDR3 does not end with the conserved phenylalanine or tryptophan, this likely comes from a read error. The chain recombines TRBV19 with TRBJ2-2; D is uncertain. There are 13 residues in the CDR3. Germline assignment: CDR1 LNHDA and CDR2 SQIVND (reference sequence). The V gene lost 1 base and the J gene lost 3 bases, with 3 bases spanning the gap. The CDR3 bases are TGTGCCAGTAGTATAGCATACACCGGGGAGCTGTTTCTT. This encodes CASSIAYTGELFL.

The rearrangement links TRBV5-1 to TRBJ1-1, with a possible D match to TRBD1 (6 bases). The CDR3 spans 13 residues. Germline CDR1 SGHRS, CDR2 YFSETQ. V was trimmed by 3 bases and J by 1 base, leaving 7 bases between them. The CDR3 loop reads CASSSGQNTEAFF. Written as DNA, the CDR3 is TGCGCCAGCAGCTCGGGACAGAACACTGAAGCTTTCTTT.

CDR3: CATSRDKGTGGVAFF. The CDR3 nucleotides are TGTGCCACCAGCAGAGATAAGGGGACAGGGGGCGTAGCTTTCTTT. The rearrangement links TRBV15 to TRBJ1-1; 12 nucleotides align to TRBD1. This CDR3 has 15 residues. V was pared by 0 bases and J by 10 bases, with 6 bases of the junction left unmatched. Germline V gene sequence: CDR1 LNHNV, CDR2 YYDKDF (reference sequence).

Remarks on this clone: One junction end does not reproduce the germline sequence, and a read error may be involved. The chain is built from TRBV7-7 and TRBJ2-1; 10 nucleotides agree with TRBD2. The germline V gene has CDR1 SSHAT and CDR2 FNYEAQ (reference sequence). This CDR3 is 15 amino acids long. CDR3 amino acids: CASSSTGLAGEDLFF. For the CDR3, the DNA is TGTGCTAGCAGCTCTACCGGGCTAGCGGGAGAAGATCTGTTCTTC.

The rearrangement joins TRBV18 to TRBJ2-3; TRBD1 is a possible D gene (6 bases). The CDR3 is 15 residues long. Per the germline V gene, CDR1 is KGHSH and CDR2 is LQKENI. Deletions cut 2 bases from V and 2 bases from J, with 11 bases between. This CDR3 is CASSPTAGATDTQYF. The CDR3 DNA follows: TGTGCCAGCTCACCAACGGCAGGGGCCACAGATACGCAGTATTTT.

This clone was picked up one time. The V gene is TRBV28, the J gene TRBJ2-5; 13 bases are a match to TRBD2. The ends lost 4 bases at V and 3 bases at J; junction bases unmatched: 2. This CDR3 has 15 amino acids. Germline CDR1 MDHEN, CDR2 SYDVKM. The CDR3 nucleotides read TGTGCCAGCAGTTCCGGGACTAGCGGGAAAGAGACCCAGTACTTC. Encoded protein: CASSSGTSGKETQYF.

This chain uses TRBV6-1 with TRBJ2-2; 7 bases line up with TRBD1. Losses at the gene ends were 3 bases for V and 6 bases for J; bases not matched to a gene: 7. The length of the CDR3 is 15 residues. CDR1 is MNHNS, CDR2 SASEGT, per germline. CDR3 sequence reads: CASSDTGTVAGELFF. The CDR3 DNA is TGTGCCAGCAGTGATACGGGGACAGTGGCCGGGGAGCTGTTTTTT.

This clone was seen only a few times. This chain uses TRBV6-6 with TRBJ2-7, with 7 bases identical to TRBD1. CDR1 is MNHNY and CDR2 is SVGAGI in the germline V gene (reference sequence). This CDR3 has 14 amino acids. Trimming cost V 6 bases and J 0 bases; bases outside gene matches: 5. CDR3 sequence: CASRSQGSSYEQYF. CDR3 sequence (DNA): TGTGCCAGCAGATCACAGGGGAGCTCCTACGAGCAGTACTTC.

This clone appeared a few times. V is TRBV7-8 and J is TRBJ2-7; TRBD2 aligns across 7 bases. Per germline, CDR1 SGHVS and CDR2 FQNEAQ. This CDR3 region has 16 residues. The V segment lost 5 bases and the J segment 5 bases; nucleotides outside the gene matches: 15. The CDR3 nucleotides read TGTGCCAGCAGCCCCTCCTGGACTAGGGTTATCAACGAGCAGTACTTC. It codes for CASSPSWTRVINEQYF.

The chain combines TRBV9 with TRBJ2-2, with 9 nucleotides matching TRBD2. Germline CDR1 reads SGDLS; CDR2 reads YYNGEE. The CDR3 runs 20 residues. The ends lost 4 bases at V and 6 bases at J; junction bases unmatched: 22. CDR3 sequence: CASSSSSSRAIAGVAGELFF. The DNA of the CDR3 is TGTGCCAGCAGCTCATCTTCGTCGCGGGCTATAGCGGGAGTCGCCGGGGAGCTGTTTTTT.

The chain couples TRBV14 to TRBJ2-2, with TRBD2 identical over 11 bases. With 4 bases clipped from V and 4 bases from J, the junction kept 8 bases outside the gene matches. There are 17 residues in the CDR3. The V gene's germline CDR1 is SGHDN and CDR2 FVKESK. For the CDR3, the DNA is TGTGCCAGCAGCCCGATGACTAGCGGGATTGGCACCGGGGAGCTGTTTTTT. It is translated as CASSPMTSGIGTGELFF.

This clone has a handful of counts. This chain connects TRBV20-1 to TRBJ2-5; weak D call: TRBD2 (5 bases). The germline CDR1 and CDR2 sequences are DFQATT and SNEGSKA (reference sequence). Trimming removed 6 bases from V and 5 bases from J, with 10 bases in between. This CDR3 comprises 11 residues. The CDR3 DNA sequence: TGCAGTGCCCTATGGAGGGAGACCCAGTACTTC. It encodes CSALWRETQYF.

This clone was counted a single time. This sequence joins TRBV5-1 and TRBJ2-7; 15 positions match TRBD2. The germline V gene has CDR1 SGHRS and CDR2 YFSETQ. This CDR3 has 16 amino acids. The junction had 7 bases not matched to a gene; V was cut back by 6 bases and J by 3 bases. The CDR3 loop is CASTTGLAGGNYEQYF. In DNA form, the CDR3 reads TGCGCCAGCACCACCGGACTAGCGGGAGGGAACTACGAGCAGTACTTC.

The gene calls are TRBV5-1 and TRBJ2-2; 7 bases line up with TRBD1. This CDR3 has 16 residues. Germline V gene lookup returns CDR1 SGHRS and CDR2 YFSETQ. Losses at the gene ends were 5 bases for V and 1 base for J; bases not matched to a gene: 8. The CDR3 DNA is TGCGCCAGCAGTGCCGGACAGGCCATGAACACCGGGGAGCTGTTTTTT. This sequence encodes CASSAGQAMNTGELFF.

J is TRBJ2-5 and V is TRBV29-1; TRBD1 might be the D (5 bases). The CDR3 runs 11 residues. Per the germline V gene, CDR1 is SQVTM and CDR2 is ANQGSEA. Trimming stripped 5 bases from V and 5 bases from J, with 9 bases between. As DNA, the CDR3 is TGCAGCGTTCACTCAGGGGAGACCCAGTACTTC. It translates to CSVHSGETQYF.